This entry lists 12 T cell receptor beta chains sequenced from one sample in a study of shared T cell receptors in the human thymus. Sequencing used immunoSEQ multiplex PCR; TCRdb keeps in-frame clones, though not all of them. Of some 720,000 clones in the sample, approximately 88% were seen once. These data also featured in a second study, about human thymus T cells.

Sequencing used thymocytes. The receptor set was obtained from a boy under three years old with a congenital heart defect.

The rearrangement links TRBV5-6 to TRBJ2-1; TRBD1 aligns across 7 bases. The CDR3 length is 16 residues. Germline V CDR1 and CDR2: SGHDT, YYEEEE. V lost 0 bases to trimming and J lost 4 bases; unmatched junction nucleotides: 7. The CDR3 DNA sequence: TGTGCCAGCAGCTTGGATGGGACAGAAGTGTACAATGAGCAGTTCTTC. Translating it yields CASSLDGTEVYNEQFF.

The chain carries TRBV28 and TRBJ2-3, with 7 positions matching TRBD1. The CDR3 spans 16 residues. The V and J ends lost 2 bases and 3 bases, in that order; junction bases with no gene match: 8. The V gene's germline CDR1 is MDHEN and CDR2 SYDVKM. The CDR3 DNA sequence: TGTGCCAGCAGTTTACCCTACAGGGGATGGACAGATACGCAGTATTTT. This sequence encodes CASSLPYRGWTDTQYF.

The V gene is TRBV28, the J gene TRBJ2-3, with TRBD2 identical over 12 bases. This CDR3 spans 16 amino acids. The V segment lost 5 bases and the J segment 0 bases; nucleotides outside the gene matches: 3. Germline CDR1 is MDHEN and CDR2 is SYDVKM. In DNA, the CDR3 is TGTGCCAGCAGTGGAGGACTAGCGGGAAGCACAGATACGCAGTATTTT. Translated, it gives CASSGGLAGSTDTQYF.

The V call is TRBV2, the J call TRBJ2-3; 11 positions match TRBD1. J gave up 2 bases and V 6 bases, and 19 bases lay outside the gene matches. CDR1 is SNHLY, CDR2 FYNNEI, per germline. The CDR3 spans 20 residues. The chain's CDR3 is CASSERTGGVSGPNTDTQYF. CDR3 DNA: TGTGCCAGCAGCGAGAGGACAGGGGGCGTCTCGGGACCAAACACAGATACGCAGTATTTT. Using reference TRBV2 and TRBJ2-3 for the parts outside the CDR3, the full variable domain is EPEVTQTPSHQVTQMGQEVILRCVPISNHLYFYWYRQILGQKVEFLVSFYNNEISEKSEIFDDQFSVERPDGSNFTLKIRSTKLEDSAMYFCASSERTGGVSGPNTDTQYFGPGTRLTVL.

This clone has only a few counts. V usage is TRBV5-6 and J usage is TRBJ2-1; a weak D match, TRBD2 (6 bases). Germline CDR1 reads SGHDT; CDR2 reads YYEEEE. The CDR3 has 13 amino acids. V was shortened by 0 bases and J by 6 bases, with 7 bases between the two germline ends. The CDR3 spells CASSLVGGNEQFF. The CDR3 DNA reads as TGTGCCAGCAGCTTGGTGGGAGGCAATGAGCAGTTCTTC.

In DNA, the CDR3 is TGCGCCAGCAGCTCCCGGACTAACACTGAAGCTTTCTTT. Residues: CASSSRTNTEAFF. This chain uses TRBV5-1 with TRBJ1-1; D unclear. Per the germline V gene, CDR1 is SGHRS and CDR2 is YFSETQ. With 3 bases removed from V and 2 bases from J, the gap between germline ends came to 8 bases. The CDR3 totals 13 residues. Complete variable domain (other parts from reference TRBV5-1 and TRBJ1-1): KAGVTQTPRYLIKTRGQQVTLSCSPISGHRSVSWYQQTPGQGLQFLFEYFSETQRNKGNFPGRFSGRQFSNSRSEMNVSTLELGDSALYLCASSSRTNTEAFFGQGTRLTVV.

The rearrangement joins TRBV29-1 to TRBJ1-1; possible D gene TRBD1, 6 bases. Trimming stripped 4 bases from V and 2 bases from J, with 11 bases between. From germline, CDR1 is SQVTM and CDR2 ANQGSEA. This CDR3 has 13 residues. CDR3 sequence: CSVGRQANTEAFF. The DNA for the CDR3 is TGCAGCGTTGGCCGACAGGCTAACACTGAAGCTTTCTTT.

J is TRBJ1-2 and V is TRBV6-4; D uncertain. CDR3 length equals 15 residues. V was clipped by 3 bases and J by 2 bases, with 13 bases between them. Per germline, CDR1 MRHNA and CDR2 SNTAGT. DNA for the CDR3: TGTGCCAGCAGTGAGGGTCCAGGCCCAAACTATGGCTACACCTTC. It yields the protein CASSEGPGPNYGYTF.

The rearrangement links TRBV7-9 to TRBJ2-7; 8 bases are shared with TRBD2. In germline, CDR1 is SEHNR, CDR2 FQNEAQ (reference sequence). The CDR3 loop spans 14 amino acids. J was trimmed by 6 bases and V by 3 bases; bases with no gene match: 7. This CDR3 is CASSFLTSAGEQYF. CDR3 nucleotide sequence: TGTGCCAGCAGCTTCCTGACTAGCGCGGGCGAGCAGTACTTC.

The rearrangement links TRBV4-1 to TRBJ2-7; possibly TRBD1 for D (6 bases). V shed 3 bases and J shed 2 bases, with 14 bases lying between them. Germline CDR1 is MGHRA and CDR2 is YSYEKL. CDR3 size: 15 residues. The CDR3 here is CASSQAGTPPYEQYF. The CDR3 DNA reads TGCGCCAGCAGCCAGGCCGGGACACCACCCTACGAGCAGTACTTC.

This sequence joins TRBV7-2 and TRBJ2-7; 9 bases align to TRBD1. J was trimmed by 6 bases and V by 2 bases; bases with no gene match: 14. The V gene's germline CDR1 is SGHTA and CDR2 FQGNSA. The CDR3 is 17 amino acids. The CDR3 region has the DNA TGTGCCAGCAGCTTAACGAGCCCGGGACAGGGAAGAGGCGAGCAGTACTTC. Residues: CASSLTSPGQGRGEQYF.

This clone was seen only a few times. The same CDR3 arises from other DNA sequences in this sample as well. V gene TRBV4-3 combines with J gene TRBJ2-3, with D maybe TRBD1 (5 bases). The CDR3 length is 14 residues. CDR1 LGHNA and CDR2 YSLEER come from the germline V gene. V shed 1 base and J shed 2 bases, with 7 bases lying between them. CDR3 sequence reads: CASSQGQSTDTQYF. The CDR3 DNA reads TGCGCCAGCAGCCAAGGACAGTCCACAGATACGCAGTATTTT.